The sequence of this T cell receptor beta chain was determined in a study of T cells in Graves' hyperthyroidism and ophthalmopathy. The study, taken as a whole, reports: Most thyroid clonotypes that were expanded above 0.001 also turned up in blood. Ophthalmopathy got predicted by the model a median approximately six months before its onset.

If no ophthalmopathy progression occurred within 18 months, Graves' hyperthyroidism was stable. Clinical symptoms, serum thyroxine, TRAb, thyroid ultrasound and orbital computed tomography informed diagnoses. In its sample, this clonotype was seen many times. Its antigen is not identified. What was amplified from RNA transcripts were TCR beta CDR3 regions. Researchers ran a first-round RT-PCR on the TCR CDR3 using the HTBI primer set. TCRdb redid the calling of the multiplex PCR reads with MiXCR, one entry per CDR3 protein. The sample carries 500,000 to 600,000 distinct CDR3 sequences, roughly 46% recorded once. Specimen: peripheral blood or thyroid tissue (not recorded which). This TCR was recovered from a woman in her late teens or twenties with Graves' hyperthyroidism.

CDR3 sequence: CASSPWGRETQYF. CDR3 coding DNA: TGCGCCAGCAGCCCCTGGGGGCGAGAGACCCAGTACTTC. This rearrangement joins TRBV4-1 to TRBJ2-5; the D gene is possibly TRBD1 (6 bases). The germline gives CDR1 MGHRA, CDR2 YSYEKL. There are 13 residues in the CDR3. V gave up 4 bases and J gave up 4 bases, with 10 bases separating them.